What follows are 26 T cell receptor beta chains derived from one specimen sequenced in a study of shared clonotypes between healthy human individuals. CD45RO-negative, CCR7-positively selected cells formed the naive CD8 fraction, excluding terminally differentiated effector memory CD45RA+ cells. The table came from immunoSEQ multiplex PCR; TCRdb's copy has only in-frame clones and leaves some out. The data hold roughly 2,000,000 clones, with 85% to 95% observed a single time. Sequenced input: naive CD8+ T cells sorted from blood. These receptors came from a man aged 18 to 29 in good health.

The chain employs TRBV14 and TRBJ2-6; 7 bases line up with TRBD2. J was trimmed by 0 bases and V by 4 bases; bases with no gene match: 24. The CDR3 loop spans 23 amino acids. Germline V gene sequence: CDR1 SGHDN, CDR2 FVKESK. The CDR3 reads CASSPQSFWEGPHPLSGANVLTF. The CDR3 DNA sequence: TGTGCCAGCAGCCCGCAGTCTTTTTGGGAGGGCCCCCACCCCCTCTCTGGGGCCAACGTCCTGACTTTC.

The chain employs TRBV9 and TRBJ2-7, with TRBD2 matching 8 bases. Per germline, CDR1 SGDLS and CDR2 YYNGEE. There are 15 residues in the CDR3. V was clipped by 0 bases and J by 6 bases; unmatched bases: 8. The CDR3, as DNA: TGTGCCAGCAGCGTAGATGCGGGAGGTCTAAGCGAGCAGTACTTC. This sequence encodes CASSVDAGGLSEQYF. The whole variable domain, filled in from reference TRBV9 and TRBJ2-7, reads DSGVTQTPKHLITATGQRVTLRCSPRSGDLSVYWYQQSLDQGLQFLIQYYNGEERAKGNILERFSAQQFPDLHSELNLSSLELGDSALYFCASSVDAGGLSEQYFGPGTRLTVT.

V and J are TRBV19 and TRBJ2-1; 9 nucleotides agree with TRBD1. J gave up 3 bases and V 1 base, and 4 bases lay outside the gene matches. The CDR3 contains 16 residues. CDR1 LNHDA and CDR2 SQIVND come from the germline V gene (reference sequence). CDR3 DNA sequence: TGTGCCAGTAGTATAGGGGGACAGGGTAACTACAATGAGCAGTTCTTC. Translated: CASSIGGQGNYNEQFF.

The CDR3 sequence: CASRPGTQGDTQYF. Written as DNA, the CDR3 is TGTGCCAGCAGGCCGGGGACACAAGGAGATACGCAGTATTTT. The chain carries TRBV2 and TRBJ2-3, with D tentatively TRBD1 (6 bases). The CDR3 runs to 14 residues. V was shortened by 6 bases and J by 5 bases, with 15 bases between the two germline ends. Looked up from germline, CDR1 is SNHLY and CDR2 is FYNNEI. Supplemented by reference TRBV2 and TRBJ2-3, the full variable domain reads EPEVTQTPSHQVTQMGQEVILRCVPISNHLYFYWYRQILGQKVEFLVSFYNNEISEKSEIFDDQFSVERPDGSNFTLKIRSTKLEDSAMYFCASRPGTQGDTQYFGPGTRLTVL.

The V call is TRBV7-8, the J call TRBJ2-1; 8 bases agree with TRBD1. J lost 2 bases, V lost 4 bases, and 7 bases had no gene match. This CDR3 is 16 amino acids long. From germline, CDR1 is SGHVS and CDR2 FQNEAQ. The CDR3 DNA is TGTGCCAGCAGCTCCCGGACAGGGCGAACCTACAATGAGCAGTTCTTC. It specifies CASSSRTGRTYNEQFF.

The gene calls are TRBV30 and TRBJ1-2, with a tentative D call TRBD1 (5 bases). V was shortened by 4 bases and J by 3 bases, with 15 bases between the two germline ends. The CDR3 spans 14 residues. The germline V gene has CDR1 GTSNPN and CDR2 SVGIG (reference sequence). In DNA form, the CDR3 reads TGTGCCTGGACCCCGACAGCGTCGGACTATGGCTACACCTTC. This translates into CAWTPTASDYGYTF.

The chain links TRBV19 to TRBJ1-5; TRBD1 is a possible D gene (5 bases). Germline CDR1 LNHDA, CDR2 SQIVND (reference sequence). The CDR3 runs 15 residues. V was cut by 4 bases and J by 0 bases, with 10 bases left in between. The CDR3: CASSKGQNSNQPQHF. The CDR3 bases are TGTGCCAGTAGTAAGGGGCAAAATAGCAATCAGCCCCAGCATTTT.

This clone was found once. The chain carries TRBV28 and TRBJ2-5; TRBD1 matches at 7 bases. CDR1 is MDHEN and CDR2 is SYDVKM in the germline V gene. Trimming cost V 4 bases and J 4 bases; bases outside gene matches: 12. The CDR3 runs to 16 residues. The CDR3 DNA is TGTGCCAGCAGTTCCTCGGACGGGACAGTGGGAGAGACCCAGTACTTC. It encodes CASSSSDGTVGETQYF. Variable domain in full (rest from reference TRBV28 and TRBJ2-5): DVKVTQSSRYLVKRTGEKVFLECVQDMDHENMFWYRQDPGLGLRLIYFSYDVKMKEKGDIPEGYSVSREKKERFSLILESASTNQTSMYLCASSSSDGTVGETQYFGPGTRLLVL.

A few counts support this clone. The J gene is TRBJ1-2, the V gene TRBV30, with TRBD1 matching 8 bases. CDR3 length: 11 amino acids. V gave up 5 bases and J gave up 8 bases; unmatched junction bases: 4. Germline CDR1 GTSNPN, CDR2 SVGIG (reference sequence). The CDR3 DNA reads TGTGCCTGGGACAGGGGAAACGGCTACACCTTC. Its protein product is CAWDRGNGYTF.

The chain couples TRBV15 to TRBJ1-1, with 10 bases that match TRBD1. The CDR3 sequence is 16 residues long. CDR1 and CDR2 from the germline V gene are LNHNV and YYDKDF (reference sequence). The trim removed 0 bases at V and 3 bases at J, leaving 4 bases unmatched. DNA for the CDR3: TGTGCCACCAGCAGAGACCTAGGACAGGGGGACACTGAAGCTTTCTTT. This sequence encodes CATSRDLGQGDTEAFF.

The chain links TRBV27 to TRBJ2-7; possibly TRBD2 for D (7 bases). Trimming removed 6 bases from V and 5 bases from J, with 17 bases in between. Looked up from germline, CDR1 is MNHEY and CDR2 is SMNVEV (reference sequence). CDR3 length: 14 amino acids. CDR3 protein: CASSPRGATDEQYF. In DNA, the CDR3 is TGTGCCAGCAGCCCCCGGGGGGCAACAGACGAGCAGTACTTC.

The CDR3 sequence is CASSGLAGISYEQYF. The CDR3, as DNA: TGTGCCAGCAGTGGACTAGCGGGCATCTCCTACGAGCAGTACTTC. The rearrangement uses TRBV2 and TRBJ2-7, with 10 nucleotides matching TRBD2. V shed 4 bases, J shed 0 bases, and the junction held 3 bases outside the gene matches. This CDR3 is 15 amino acids long. The germline V gene has CDR1 SNHLY and CDR2 FYNNEI.

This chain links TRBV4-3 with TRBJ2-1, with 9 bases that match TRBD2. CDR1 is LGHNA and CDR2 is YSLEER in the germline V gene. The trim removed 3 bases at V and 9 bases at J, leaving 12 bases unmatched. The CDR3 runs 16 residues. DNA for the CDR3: TGCGCCAGCAGCCAGGAAGGGGTTGGGACTAGCATTGAGCAGTTCTTC. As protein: CASSQEGVGTSIEQFF.

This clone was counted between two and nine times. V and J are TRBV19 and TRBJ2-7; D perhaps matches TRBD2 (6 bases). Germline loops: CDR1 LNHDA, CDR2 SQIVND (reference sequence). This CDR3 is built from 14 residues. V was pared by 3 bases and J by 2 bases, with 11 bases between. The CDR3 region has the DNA TGTGCCAGTAGTATGCGGGGAGCCCCCTACGAGCAGTACTTC. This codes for CASSMRGAPYEQYF.

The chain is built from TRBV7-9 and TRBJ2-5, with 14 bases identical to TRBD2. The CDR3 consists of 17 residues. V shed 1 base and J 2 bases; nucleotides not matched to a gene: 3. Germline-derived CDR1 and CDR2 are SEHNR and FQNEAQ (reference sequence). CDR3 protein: CASSLGGLAGVQETQYF. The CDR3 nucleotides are TGTGCCAGCAGCTTAGGGGGACTAGCGGGAGTACAAGAGACCCAGTACTTC.

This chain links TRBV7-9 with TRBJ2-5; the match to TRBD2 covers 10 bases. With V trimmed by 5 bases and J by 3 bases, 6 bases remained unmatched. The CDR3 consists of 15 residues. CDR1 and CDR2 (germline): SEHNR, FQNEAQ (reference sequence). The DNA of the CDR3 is TGTGCCAGCAGCGTCCCCCTAGCGGGAGAAGAGACCCAGTACTTC. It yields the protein CASSVPLAGEETQYF. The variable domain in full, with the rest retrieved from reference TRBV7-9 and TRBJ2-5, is DTGVSQNPRHKITKRGQNVTFRCDPISEHNRLYWYRQTLGQGPEFLTYFQNEAQLEKSRLLSDRFSAERPKGSFSTLEIQRTEQGDSAMYLCASSVPLAGEETQYFGPGTRLLVL.

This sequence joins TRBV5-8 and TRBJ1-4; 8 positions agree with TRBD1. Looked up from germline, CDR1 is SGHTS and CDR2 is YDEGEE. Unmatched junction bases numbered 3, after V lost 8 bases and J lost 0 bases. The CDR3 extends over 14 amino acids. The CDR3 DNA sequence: TGTGCCAGTCAGACAGGGGCAACTAATGAAAAACTGTTTTTT. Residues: CASQTGATNEKLFF. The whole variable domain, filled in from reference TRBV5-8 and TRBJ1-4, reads EAGVTQSPTHLIKTRGQQATLRCSPISGHTSVYWYQQALGLGLQFLLWYDEGEERNRGNFPPRFSGRQFPNYSSELNVNALELEDSALYLCASQTGATNEKLFFGSGTQLSVL.

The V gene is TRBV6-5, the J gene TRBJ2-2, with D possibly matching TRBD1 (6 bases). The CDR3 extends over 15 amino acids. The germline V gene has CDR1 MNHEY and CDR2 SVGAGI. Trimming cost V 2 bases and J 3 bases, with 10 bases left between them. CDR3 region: CASSYEQGYTGELFF. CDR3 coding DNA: TGTGCCAGCAGTTACGAACAGGGATACACCGGGGAGCTGTTTTTT.

The CDR3 DNA reads as TGTGCCTGGGACCCACAGGATTCACCCCTCCACTTT. Its protein product is CAWDPQDSPLHF. V usage is TRBV30 and J usage is TRBJ1-6; D is possibly TRBD1 (5 bases). Trimming pared 5 bases from V and 8 bases from J, leaving 10 bases between. Germline V CDR1 and CDR2: GTSNPN, SVGIG (reference sequence). The CDR3 is made up of 12 amino acids.

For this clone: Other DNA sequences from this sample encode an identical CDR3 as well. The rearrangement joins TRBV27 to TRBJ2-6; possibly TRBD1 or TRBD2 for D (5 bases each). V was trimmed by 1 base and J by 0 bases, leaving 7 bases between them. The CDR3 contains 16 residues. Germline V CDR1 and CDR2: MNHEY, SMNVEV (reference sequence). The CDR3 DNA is TGTGCCAGCAGTTTATTGGGGGTCTCTGGGGCCAACGTCCTGACTTTC. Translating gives CASSLLGVSGANVLTF.

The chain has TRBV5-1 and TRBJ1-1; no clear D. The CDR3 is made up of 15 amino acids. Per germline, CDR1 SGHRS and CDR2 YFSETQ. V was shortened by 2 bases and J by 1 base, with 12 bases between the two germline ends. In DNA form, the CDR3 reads TGCGCCAGCAGCTTTTACACAGAATCGAACACTGAAGCTTTCTTT. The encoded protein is CASSFYTESNTEAFF.

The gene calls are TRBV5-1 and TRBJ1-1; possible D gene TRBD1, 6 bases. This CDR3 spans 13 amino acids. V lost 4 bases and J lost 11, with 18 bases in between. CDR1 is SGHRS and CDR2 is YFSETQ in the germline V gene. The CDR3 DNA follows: TGCGCCAGCAGCCCATACCCCTCTGGGGGCGCTTTCTTT. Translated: CASSPYPSGGAFF.

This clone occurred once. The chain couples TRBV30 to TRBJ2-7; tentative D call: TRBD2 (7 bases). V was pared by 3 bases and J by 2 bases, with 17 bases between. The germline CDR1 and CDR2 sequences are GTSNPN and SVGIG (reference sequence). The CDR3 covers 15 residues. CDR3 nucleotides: TGTGCCTGGAGCCCAGAGGGGGGGGAGGCCTACGAGCAGTACTTC. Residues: CAWSPEGGEAYEQYF. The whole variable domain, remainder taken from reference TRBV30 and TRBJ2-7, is SQTIHQWPATLVQPVGSPLSLECTVEGTSNPNLYWYRQAAGRGLQLLFYSVGIGQISSEVPQNLSASRPQDRQFILSSKKLLLSDSGFYLCAWSPEGGEAYEQYFGPGTRLTVT.

The CDR3 sequence: CASSVSGGWETQYF. In DNA, the CDR3 is TGTGCCAGCAGCGTTAGCGGGGGGTGGGAGACCCAGTACTTC. The gene calls are TRBV7-3 and TRBJ2-5; 10 bases are shared with TRBD2. This CDR3 comprises 14 residues. The ends lost 5 bases at V and 5 bases at J; junction bases unmatched: 5. The germline V gene has CDR1 SGHTA and CDR2 FQGTGA.

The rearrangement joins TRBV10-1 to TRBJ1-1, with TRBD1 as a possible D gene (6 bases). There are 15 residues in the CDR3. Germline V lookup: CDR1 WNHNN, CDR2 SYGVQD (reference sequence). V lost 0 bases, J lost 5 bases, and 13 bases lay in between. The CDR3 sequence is CASSESKGGATEAFF. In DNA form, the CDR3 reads TGCGCCAGCAGTGAGTCGAAGGGGGGCGCGACTGAAGCTTTCTTT.

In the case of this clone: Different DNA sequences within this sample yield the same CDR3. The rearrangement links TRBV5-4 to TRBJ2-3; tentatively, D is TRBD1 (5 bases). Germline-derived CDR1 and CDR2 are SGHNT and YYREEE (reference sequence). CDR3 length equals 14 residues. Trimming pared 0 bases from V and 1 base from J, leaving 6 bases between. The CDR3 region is CASSLDRRTDTQYF. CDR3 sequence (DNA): TGTGCCAGCAGCTTGGACAGGCGCACAGATACGCAGTATTTT.